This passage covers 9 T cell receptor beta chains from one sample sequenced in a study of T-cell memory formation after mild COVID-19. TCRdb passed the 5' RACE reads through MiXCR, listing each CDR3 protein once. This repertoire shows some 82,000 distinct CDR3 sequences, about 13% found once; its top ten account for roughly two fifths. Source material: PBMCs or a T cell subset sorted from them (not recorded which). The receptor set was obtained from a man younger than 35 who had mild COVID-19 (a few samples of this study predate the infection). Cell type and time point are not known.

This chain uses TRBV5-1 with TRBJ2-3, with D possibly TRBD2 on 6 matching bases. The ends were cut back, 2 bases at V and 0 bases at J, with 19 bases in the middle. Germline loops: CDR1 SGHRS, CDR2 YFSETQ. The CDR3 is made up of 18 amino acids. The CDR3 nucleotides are TGCGCCAGCAGCTTCGTTATGCGGGAACCGACTAGCACAGATACGCAGTATTTT. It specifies CASSFVMREPTSTDTQYF.

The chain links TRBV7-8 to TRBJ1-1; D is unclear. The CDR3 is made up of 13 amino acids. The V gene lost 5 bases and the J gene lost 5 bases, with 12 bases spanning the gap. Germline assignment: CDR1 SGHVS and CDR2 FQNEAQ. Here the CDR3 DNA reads TGTGCCAGCAGCCCGGTGGGATGGACTGAAGCTTTCTTT. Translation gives CASSPVGWTEAFF.

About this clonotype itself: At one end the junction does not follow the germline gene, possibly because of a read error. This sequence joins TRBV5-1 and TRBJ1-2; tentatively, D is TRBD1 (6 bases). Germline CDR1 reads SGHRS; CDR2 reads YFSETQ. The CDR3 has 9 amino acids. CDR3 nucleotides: TGCGCCAGCAGCTTGTGGACAGCCTTC. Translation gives CASSLWTAF.

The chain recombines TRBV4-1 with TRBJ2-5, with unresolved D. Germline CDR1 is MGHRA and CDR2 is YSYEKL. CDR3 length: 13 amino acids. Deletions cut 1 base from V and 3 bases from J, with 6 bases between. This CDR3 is CASSQVAEETQYF. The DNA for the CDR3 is TGCGCCAGCAGCCAAGTAGCCGAAGAGACCCAGTACTTC.

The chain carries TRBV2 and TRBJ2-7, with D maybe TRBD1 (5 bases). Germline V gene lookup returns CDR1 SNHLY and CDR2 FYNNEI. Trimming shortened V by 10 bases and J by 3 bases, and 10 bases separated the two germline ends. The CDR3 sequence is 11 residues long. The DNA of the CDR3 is TGTGCCACTACAGGTAACTACGAGCAGTACGTC. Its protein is CATTGNYEQYV.

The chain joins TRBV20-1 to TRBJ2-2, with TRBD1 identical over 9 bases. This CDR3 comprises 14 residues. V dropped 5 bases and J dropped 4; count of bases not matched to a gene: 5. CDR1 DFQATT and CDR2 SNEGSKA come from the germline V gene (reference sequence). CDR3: CSAGQGPGTGELFF. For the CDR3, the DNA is TGCAGTGCTGGACAGGGGCCGGGCACCGGGGAGCTGTTTTTT.

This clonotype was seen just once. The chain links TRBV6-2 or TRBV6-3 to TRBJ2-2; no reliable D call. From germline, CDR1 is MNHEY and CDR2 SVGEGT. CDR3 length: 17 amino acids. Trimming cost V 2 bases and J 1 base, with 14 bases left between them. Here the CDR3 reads CASSYDGQHRNTGELFF. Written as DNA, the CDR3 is TGTGCCAGCAGTTACGATGGTCAACATAGGAACACCGGGGAGCTGTTTTTT.

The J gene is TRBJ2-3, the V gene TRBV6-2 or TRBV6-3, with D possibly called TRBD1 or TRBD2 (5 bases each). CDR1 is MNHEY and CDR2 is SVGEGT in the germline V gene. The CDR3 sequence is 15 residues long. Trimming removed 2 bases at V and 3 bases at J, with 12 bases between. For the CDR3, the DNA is TGTGCCAGCAGTTACCTTGGTGGGGGTACAGATACGCAGTATTTT. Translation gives CASSYLGGGTDTQYF.

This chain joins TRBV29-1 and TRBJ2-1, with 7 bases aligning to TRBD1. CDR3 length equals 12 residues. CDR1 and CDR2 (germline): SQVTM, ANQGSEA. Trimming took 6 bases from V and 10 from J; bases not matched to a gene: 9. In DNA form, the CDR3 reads TGCAGCGTGGGCGGCGACAGGGCCGAGCAGTTCTTC. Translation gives CSVGGDRAEQFF.